The next 24 T cell receptor beta chains were all read from a single sample in a study of T cells in Graves' hyperthyroidism and ophthalmopathy. RNA transcripts were the template for amplifying TCR beta CDR3 regions. The TCR CDR3 was amplified in a first-round RT-PCR using the HTBI primer set. MiXCR, run by TCRdb on the multiplex PCR reads, gives a single entry per CDR3 protein. The sample consists of over 500,000 distinct CDR3 sequences, about 15% of them appearing once. The sequencing input was blood. Source of these receptors: a woman aged 40 to 49 with Graves' hyperthyroidism.

This clonotype has a handful of counts. This chain connects TRBV20-1 to TRBJ1-6, with D possibly matching TRBD1 (5 bases). CDR3 length equals 16 residues. Germline V gene lookup returns CDR1 DFQATT and CDR2 SNEGSKA (reference sequence). The V gene lost 4 bases and the J gene lost 0 bases, with 13 bases spanning the gap. The CDR3 nucleotides are TGCAGTGCTATATCAGGGATAAGCTCCTATAATTCACCCCTCCACTTT. Its protein product is CSAISGISSYNSPLHF.

The table lists this clonotype with a few counts. The V call is TRBV6-1, the J call TRBJ2-1; the match to TRBD1 covers 10 bases. Trimming cost V 11 bases and J 4 bases; bases outside gene matches: 8. Germline CDR1 reads MNHNS; CDR2 reads SASEGT. There are 14 residues in the CDR3. In DNA, the CDR3 is TGTGCCGTCAGGGAGGGACAGGGGTACAATGAGCAGTTCTTC. Protein product: CAVREGQGYNEQFF.

This clonotype turned up a few times. Germline is not matched at one junction end, which may reflect a read error. The chain recombines TRBV20-1 with TRBJ1-3; TRBD1 is a possible D gene (6 bases). The germline V gene has CDR1 DFQATT and CDR2 SNEGSKA (reference sequence). This CDR3 is built from 15 residues. The CDR3, as DNA: TGCAGTGCCAGAGAGCGGGACAACTCTGGAAACACCATGTATTTT. Its protein is CSARERDNSGNTMYF.

This clonotype was picked up many times. The chain couples TRBV28 to TRBJ2-3; 7 bases line up with TRBD1. Germline loops: CDR1 MDHEN, CDR2 SYDVKM. This CDR3 contains 13 residues. V gave up 8 bases and J gave up 0 bases; unmatched junction bases: 2. The CDR3 DNA sequence: TGTGCCAGCGGGGACAGCAGCACAGATACGCAGTATTTT. Translated, it gives CASGDSSTDTQYF.

This chain uses TRBV5-1 with TRBJ2-7, with TRBD1 matching 9 bases. The V segment lost 0 bases and the J segment 7 bases; nucleotides outside the gene matches: 8. In germline, CDR1 is SGHRS, CDR2 YFSETQ. The CDR3 totals 15 residues. The CDR3 protein is CASSLVVQGAVEQYF. The CDR3 DNA reads TGCGCCAGCAGCTTGGTAGTACAGGGGGCGGTTGAGCAGTACTTC.

V usage is TRBV24-1 and J usage is TRBJ2-3; TRBD2 agrees at 11 bases. V lost 2 bases, J lost 6 bases, and 9 bases stayed unmatched. Germline V CDR1 and CDR2: KGHDR, SFDVKD. CDR3 length: 17 amino acids. CDR3 DNA: TGTGCCACCAGTGATTGGAGGACTAGCGGGTCCATCGATACGCAGTATTTT. The encoded protein is CATSDWRTSGSIDTQYF.

This clonotype came up many times. This chain joins TRBV7-2 and TRBJ2-5; D is perhaps TRBD1 (5 bases). Germline V lookup: CDR1 SGHTA, CDR2 FQGNSA. V was clipped by 1 base and J by 4 bases, with 13 bases between them. The CDR3 sequence is 15 residues long. The CDR3 bases are TGTGCCAGCAGCTTAGACAGGACGGATATAGAGACCCAGTACTTC. Encoded protein: CASSLDRTDIETQYF.

This clonotype was detected only a few times. V and J are TRBV7-9 and TRBJ2-2; 7 nucleotides agree with TRBD2. Germline CDR1 SEHNR, CDR2 FQNEAQ (reference sequence). This CDR3 comprises 15 residues. Trimming cost V 9 bases and J 5 bases; bases outside gene matches: 12. The CDR3: CASISGGSETGELFF. The CDR3, as DNA: TGTGCCAGTATCTCTGGCGGGAGTGAGACCGGGGAGCTGTTTTTT.

This clonotype was seen a handful of times. CDR3 region: CASATPTRRLAGASEQFF. The CDR3 nucleotides are TGTGCCAGCGCCACGCCGACCCGCAGACTAGCGGGAGCTAGTGAGCAGTTCTTC. V is TRBV28 and J is TRBJ2-1; 12 nucleotides agree with TRBD2. The CDR3 length is 18 residues. Germline assignment: CDR1 MDHEN and CDR2 SYDVKM. J lost 9 bases, V lost 8 bases, and 20 bases had no gene match.

This CDR3 reads CAWSYLDWVKANVGANVLTF. The CDR3 nucleotides are TGTGCCTGGAGTTACCTCGATTGGGTAAAGGCTAACGTTGGGGCCAACGTCCTGACTTTC. This rearrangement joins TRBV30 to TRBJ2-6; D not certain. Germline loops: CDR1 GTSNPN, CDR2 SVGIG (reference sequence). Trimming stripped 2 bases from V and 3 bases from J, with 26 bases between. The CDR3 loop spans 20 amino acids. The entire variable domain, with the rest obtained from reference TRBV30 and TRBJ2-6, is as follows: SQTIHQWPATLVQPVGSPLSLECTVEGTSNPNLYWYRQAAGRGLQLLFYSVGIGQISSEVPQNLSASRPQDRQFILSSKKLLLSDSGFYLCAWSYLDWVKANVGANVLTFGAGSRLTVL.

At least ten counts were recorded for this clonotype. This CDR3 reads CASSTTGSHGNTIYF. The DNA for the CDR3 is TGTGCCAGCAGCACGACAGGGTCGCATGGAAACACCATATATTTT. This chain uses TRBV7-9 with TRBJ1-3; 7 positions agree with TRBD1. Germline CDR1 is SEHNR and CDR2 is FQNEAQ (reference sequence). This CDR3 is 15 amino acids long. The V segment lost 5 bases and the J segment 3 bases; nucleotides outside the gene matches: 7. Full variable domain (rest looked up from reference TRBV7-9 and TRBJ1-3): DTGVSQNPRHKITKRGQNVTFRCDPISEHNRLYWYRQTLGQGPEFLTYFQNEAQLEKSRLLSDRFSAERPKGSFSTLEIQRTEQGDSAMYLCASSTTGSHGNTIYFGEGSWLTVV.

In regard to this clonotype: This may be a read error, as it is one base from a much larger clone. The missing conserved phenylalanine or tryptophan at the end of this CDR3 makes a read error likely. The chain uses TRBV12-3 or TRBV12-4 and TRBJ1-1, with a weak D call TRBD1 (5 bases). V lost 4 bases and J 4 bases, leaving 7 bases between the germline ends. The CDR3 covers 12 residues. This CDR3 reads CASSWGTTEAFI. In DNA form, the CDR3 reads TGTGCCAGCAGTTGGGGGACCACTGAAGCTTTCATT.

This clonotype was seen repeatedly, ten times or more. The CDR3 sequence is CAWSGVAVQETQYF. The CDR3 bases are TGTGCCTGGAGTGGGGTAGCGGTACAAGAGACCCAGTACTTC. J is TRBJ2-5 and V is TRBV30; TRBD2 might be the D (6 bases). This CDR3 region has 14 residues. Per the germline V gene, CDR1 is GTSNPN and CDR2 is SVGIG (reference sequence). Trimming removed 1 base at V and 2 bases at J, with 11 bases between.

This clonotype was observed many times. The CDR3 sequence: CAWKSLGQSSGNTIYF. The CDR3 region has the DNA TGTGCCTGGAAGAGTCTAGGACAGAGCTCTGGAAACACCATATATTTT. The rearrangement links TRBV30 to TRBJ1-3; TRBD1 might be the D (6 bases). CDR3 size: 16 residues. Trimming stripped 4 bases from V and 0 bases from J, with 16 bases between. Germline values: CDR1 GTSNPN, CDR2 SVGIG (reference sequence).

This chain joins TRBV19 and TRBJ1-1; no firm D call. Germline loops: CDR1 LNHDA, CDR2 SQIVND (reference sequence). The length of the CDR3 is 11 residues. Trimming stripped 9 bases from V and 5 bases from J, with 10 bases between. The CDR3 reads CASGGLTEAFF. The CDR3 nucleotides are TGTGCCAGCGGAGGTCTAACTGAAGCTTTCTTT.

This clonotype was seen a few times. The genes are TRBV7-9 and TRBJ1-5; D is unresolved. Deletions cut 8 bases from V and 1 base from J, with 15 bases between. The CDR3 loop spans 15 amino acids. Germline CDR1 is SEHNR and CDR2 is FQNEAQ (reference sequence). The CDR3 bases are TGTGCCAGCGCACTAGGAGGGTCGAGCAATCAGCCCCAGCATTTT. It translates to CASALGGSSNQPQHF. Looking up the rest from reference TRBV7-9 and TRBJ1-5 gives the full variable domain: DTGVSQNPRHKITKRGQNVTFRCDPISEHNRLYWYRQTLGQGPEFLTYFQNEAQLEKSRLLSDRFSAERPKGSFSTLEIQRTEQGDSAMYLCASALGGSSNQPQHFGDGTRLSIL.

The CDR3 here is CASIPGAGAHGYTF. The CDR3 DNA is TGTGCCAGCATCCCTGGGGCGGGGGCCCATGGCTACACCTTC. The chain combines TRBV19 with TRBJ1-2; perhaps TRBD1 as D (6 bases). CDR1 LNHDA and CDR2 SQIVND come from the germline V gene (reference sequence). There are 14 residues in the CDR3. V lost 9 bases to trimming and J lost 6 bases, with 20 bases between them.

This clonotype was picked up many times. J is TRBJ2-7 and V is TRBV11-2; a possible D gene is TRBD2 (6 bases). CDR1 SGHAT and CDR2 FQNNGV come from the germline V gene. The ends were cut back, 5 bases at V and 2 bases at J, with 16 bases in the middle. This CDR3 contains 15 residues. This CDR3 reads CASSPQFGGAYEQYF. The CDR3 nucleotides read TGTGCCAGCAGCCCCCAGTTTGGCGGGGCCTACGAGCAGTACTTC.

The CDR3 sequence is CASRRGQGSYNEQFF. As DNA, the CDR3 is TGTGCCAGCAGAAGAGGACAGGGCTCCTACAATGAGCAGTTCTTC. The rearrangement joins TRBV6-4 to TRBJ2-1, with 8 bases matching TRBD1. V trimming: 6 bases; J trimming: 0 bases; junction bases outside the gene matches: 4. The CDR3 is made up of 15 amino acids. The V gene's germline CDR1 is MRHNA and CDR2 SNTAGT.

This clonotype was detected ten times or more. The genes are TRBV20-1 and TRBJ1-1; D ambiguous. V was clipped by 0 bases and J by 4 bases, with 18 bases between them. CDR1 and CDR2 from the germline V gene are DFQATT and SNEGSKA (reference sequence). The CDR3 covers 16 residues. The CDR3 spells CSARDPSPGVSTEAFF. In nucleotides, the CDR3 is TGCAGTGCTAGAGATCCCTCCCCGGGAGTGTCCACTGAAGCTTTCTTT.

This clonotype came up many times. The chain couples TRBV3-1 to TRBJ1-4, with TRBD1 as a possible D gene (6 bases). This CDR3 has 14 amino acids. CDR1 and CDR2 from the germline V gene are LGHDT and YNNKEL (reference sequence). The ends were cut back, 3 bases at V and 6 bases at J, with 11 bases in the middle. The CDR3, as DNA: TGTGCCAGCAGCCACAGGGGAGGGGATGAAAAACTGTTTTTT. Translating gives CASSHRGGDEKLFF. The full variable domain, in which reference TRBV3-1 and TRBJ1-4 provide the parts outside the CDR3, is DTAVSQTPKYLVTQMGNDKSIKCEQNLGHDTMYWYKQDSKKFLKIMFSYNNKELIINETVPNRFSPKSPDKAHLNLHINSLELGDSAVYFCASSHRGGDEKLFFGSGTQLSVL.

This clonotype turned up a few times. This could be a read error, since a much larger clone is one nucleotide away. The CDR3 carries no conserved terminal phenylalanine or tryptophan, so it likely arises from a read error. The chain employs TRBV3-1 and TRBJ2-2; D might be TRBD2 (6 bases). Germline CDR1 reads LGHDT; CDR2 reads YNNKEL (reference sequence). With 4 bases removed from V and 0 bases from J, the gap between germline ends came to 9 bases. The CDR3 has 15 amino acids. In nucleotides, the CDR3 is TGTGCCAGCAGCCCTAGCGTAGCGAACACCGGGGAGCTGTTTCTT. As protein: CASSPSVANTGELFL.

This clonotype was observed many times. The V call is TRBV18, the J call TRBJ2-3; D remains ambiguous. The V gene's germline CDR1 is KGHSH and CDR2 LQKENI. The CDR3 extends over 14 amino acids. V lost 2 bases and J lost 1, with 7 bases in between. The CDR3 sequence: CASSPNSGTDTQYF. CDR3 coding DNA: TGTGCCAGCTCACCAAACTCGGGCACAGATACGCAGTATTTT.

The chain joins TRBV4-2 to TRBJ2-2; TRBD2 matches at 10 bases. CDR3 length equals 16 residues. Germline trimming cut 0 bases from V and 7 bases from J; bases unmatched to any gene: 5. Germline V gene data show CDR1 as LGHNA and CDR2 as YNFKEQ. The CDR3 nucleotides read TGTGCCAGCAGCCAAGATTCTAGCGGGAGTATCGGGGAGCTGTTTTTT. Amino acid sequence: CASSQDSSGSIGELFF.